This TCR beta chain was identified during a study of cytomegalovirus exposure and HLA in healthy donors. Vbeta (60) and Jbeta (13) primers were used in the PCR. The protocol was immunoSEQ multiplex PCR, while the TCRdb copy is restricted to in-frame clones and leaves out a portion. The repertoire holds fewer than 250,000 clones, 81% seen once, with about 1.8% in the top ten. The V and J ends lost 3 bases and 1 base respectively, with 6 bases between them. CDR3 size: 13 residues. Germline CDR1 PRHDT, CDR2 FYEKMQ (reference sequence). The receptor was isolated from a man between 18 and 29 years old in good health and CMV-seronegative. Sample: PBMCs. J is TRBJ1-1 and V is TRBV13; D gene uncertain. CDR3 DNA sequence: TGTGCCAGCAGCTTCGGGAGGAACACTGAAGCTTTCTTT. As protein: CASSFGRNTEAFF.